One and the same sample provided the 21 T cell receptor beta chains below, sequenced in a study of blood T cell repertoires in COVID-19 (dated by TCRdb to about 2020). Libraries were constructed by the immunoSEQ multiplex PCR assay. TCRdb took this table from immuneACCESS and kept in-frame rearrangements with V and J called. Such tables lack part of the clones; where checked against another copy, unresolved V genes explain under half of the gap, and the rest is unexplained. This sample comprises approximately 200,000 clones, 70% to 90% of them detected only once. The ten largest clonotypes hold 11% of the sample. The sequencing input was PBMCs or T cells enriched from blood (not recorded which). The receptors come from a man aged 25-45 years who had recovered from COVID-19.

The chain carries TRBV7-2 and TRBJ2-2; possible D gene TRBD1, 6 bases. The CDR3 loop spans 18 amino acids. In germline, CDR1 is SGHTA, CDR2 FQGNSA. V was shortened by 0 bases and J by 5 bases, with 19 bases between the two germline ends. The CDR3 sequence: CASSLAVVSTGVTGELFF. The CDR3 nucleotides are TGTGCCAGCAGCTTAGCGGTCGTTTCGACAGGAGTTACCGGGGAGCTGTTTTTT.

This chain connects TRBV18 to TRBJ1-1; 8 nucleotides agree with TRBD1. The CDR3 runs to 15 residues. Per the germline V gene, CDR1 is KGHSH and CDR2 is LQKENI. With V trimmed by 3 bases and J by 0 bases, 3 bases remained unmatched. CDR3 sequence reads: CASSPWTGLNTEAFF. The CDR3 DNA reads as TGTGCCAGCTCACCGTGGACAGGGCTGAACACTGAAGCTTTCTTT.

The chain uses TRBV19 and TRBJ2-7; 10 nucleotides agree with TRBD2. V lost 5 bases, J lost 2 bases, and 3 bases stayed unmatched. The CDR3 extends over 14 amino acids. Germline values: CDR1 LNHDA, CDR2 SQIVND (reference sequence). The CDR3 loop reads CASSPTSGTYEQYF. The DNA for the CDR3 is TGTGCCAGTAGTCCTACTAGCGGGACCTACGAGCAGTACTTC. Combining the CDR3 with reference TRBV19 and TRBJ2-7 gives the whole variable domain DGGITQSPKYLFRKEGQNVTLSCEQNLNHDAMYWYRQDPGQGLRLIYYSQIVNDFQKGDIAEGYSVSREKKESFPLTVTSAQKNPTAFYLCASSPTSGTYEQYFGPGTRLTVT.

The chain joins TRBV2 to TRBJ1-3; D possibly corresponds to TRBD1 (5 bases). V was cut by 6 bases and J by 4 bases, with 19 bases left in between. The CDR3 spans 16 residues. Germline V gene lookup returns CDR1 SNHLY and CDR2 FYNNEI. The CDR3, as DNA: TGTGCCAGCAGCCCTCTGTCGGGGGACCCGGGAAACACCATATATTTT. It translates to CASSPLSGDPGNTIYF.

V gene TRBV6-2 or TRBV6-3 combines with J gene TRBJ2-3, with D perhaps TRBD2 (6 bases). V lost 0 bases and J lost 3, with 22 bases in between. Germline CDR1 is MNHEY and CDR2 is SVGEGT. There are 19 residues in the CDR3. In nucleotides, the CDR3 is TGTGCCAGCAGTTACTCGACAGTGGCGACTAGTTCGGAGACAGATACGCAGTATTTT. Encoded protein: CASSYSTVATSSETDTQYF.

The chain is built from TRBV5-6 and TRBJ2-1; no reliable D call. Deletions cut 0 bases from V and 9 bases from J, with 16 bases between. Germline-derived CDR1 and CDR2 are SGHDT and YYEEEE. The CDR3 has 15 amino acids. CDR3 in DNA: TGTGCCAGCAGCTTGGGATGGGCCAAGCCCAGTGAGCAGTTCTTC. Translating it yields CASSLGWAKPSEQFF. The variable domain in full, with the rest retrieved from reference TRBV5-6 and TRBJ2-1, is DAGVTQSPTHLIKTRGQQVTLRCSPKSGHDTVSWYQQALGQGPQFIFQYYEEEERQRGNFPDRFSGHQFPNYSSELNVNALLLGDSALYLCASSLGWAKPSEQFFGPGTRLTVL.

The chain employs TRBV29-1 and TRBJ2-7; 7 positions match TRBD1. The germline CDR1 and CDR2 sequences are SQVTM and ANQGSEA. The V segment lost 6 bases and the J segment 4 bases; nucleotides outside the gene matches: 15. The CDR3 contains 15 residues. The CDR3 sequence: CSVLGERGREYEQYF. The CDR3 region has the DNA TGCAGCGTCCTGGGGGAGAGGGGGCGCGAGTACGAGCAGTACTTC.

The CDR3 DNA sequence: TGTGCCAGCAGTTTAGGTCGGTGGGGACTAGCGGGGACTGGTGAGCAGTACTTC. It codes for CASSLGRWGLAGTGEQYF. This rearrangement joins TRBV28 to TRBJ2-7; 13 nucleotides agree with TRBD2. Losses at the gene ends were 2 bases for V and 7 bases for J; bases not matched to a gene: 14. In germline, CDR1 is MDHEN, CDR2 SYDVKM. CDR3 length equals 18 residues. Complete variable domain (other parts from reference TRBV28 and TRBJ2-7): DVKVTQSSRYLVKRTGEKVFLECVQDMDHENMFWYRQDPGLGLRLIYFSYDVKMKEKGDIPEGYSVSREKKERFSLILESASTNQTSMYLCASSLGRWGLAGTGEQYFGPGTRLTVT.

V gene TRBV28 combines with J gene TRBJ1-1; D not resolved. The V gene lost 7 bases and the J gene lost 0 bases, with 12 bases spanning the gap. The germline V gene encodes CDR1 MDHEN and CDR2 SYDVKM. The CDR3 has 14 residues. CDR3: CASMGPHMNTEAFF. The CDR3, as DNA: TGTGCCAGCATGGGCCCTCACATGAACACTGAAGCTTTCTTT.

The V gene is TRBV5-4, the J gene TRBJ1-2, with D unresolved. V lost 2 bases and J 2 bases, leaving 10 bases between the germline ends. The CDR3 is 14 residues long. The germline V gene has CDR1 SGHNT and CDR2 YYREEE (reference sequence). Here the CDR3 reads CASSFERSNYGYTF. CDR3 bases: TGTGCCAGCAGCTTCGAACGGTCCAACTATGGCTACACCTTC.

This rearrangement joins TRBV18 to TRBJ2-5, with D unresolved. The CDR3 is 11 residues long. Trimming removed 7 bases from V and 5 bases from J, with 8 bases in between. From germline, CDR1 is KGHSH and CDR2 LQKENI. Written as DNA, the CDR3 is TGTGCCAGCTTAGAATACGAGACCCAGTACTTC. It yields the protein CASLEYETQYF.

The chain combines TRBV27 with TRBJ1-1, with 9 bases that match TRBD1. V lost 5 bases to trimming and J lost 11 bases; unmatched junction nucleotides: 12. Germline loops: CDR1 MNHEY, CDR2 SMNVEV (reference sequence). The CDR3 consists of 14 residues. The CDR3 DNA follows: TGTGCCAGCAGTCTAGACTATACAGGGGGCAGGGCTTTCTTT. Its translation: CASSLDYTGGRAFF.

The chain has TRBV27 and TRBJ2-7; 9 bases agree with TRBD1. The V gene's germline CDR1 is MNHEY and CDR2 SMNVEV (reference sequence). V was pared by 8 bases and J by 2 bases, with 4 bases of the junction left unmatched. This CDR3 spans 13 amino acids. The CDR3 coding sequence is TGTGCCAGCGGACGGGACAGGGCCTACGAGCAGTACTTC. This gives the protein CASGRDRAYEQYF.

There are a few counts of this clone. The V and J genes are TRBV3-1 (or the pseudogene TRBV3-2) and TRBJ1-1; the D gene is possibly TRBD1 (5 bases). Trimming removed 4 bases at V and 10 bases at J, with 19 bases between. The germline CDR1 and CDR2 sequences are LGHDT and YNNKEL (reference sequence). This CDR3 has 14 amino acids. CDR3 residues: CASSLRGPKSGAFF. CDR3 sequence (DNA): TGTGCCAGCAGCCTAAGGGGTCCCAAGTCCGGAGCTTTCTTT.

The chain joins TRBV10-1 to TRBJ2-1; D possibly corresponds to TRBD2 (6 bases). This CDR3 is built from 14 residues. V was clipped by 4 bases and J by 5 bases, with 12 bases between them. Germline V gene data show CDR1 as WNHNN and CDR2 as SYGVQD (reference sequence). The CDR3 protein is CASSVEIADNEQFF. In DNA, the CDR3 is TGCGCCAGCAGTGTGGAAATAGCGGACAATGAGCAGTTCTTC.

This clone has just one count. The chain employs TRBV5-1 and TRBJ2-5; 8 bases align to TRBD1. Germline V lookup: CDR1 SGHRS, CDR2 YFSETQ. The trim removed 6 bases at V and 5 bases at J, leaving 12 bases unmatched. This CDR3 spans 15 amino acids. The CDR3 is CASTPRPGGMETQYF. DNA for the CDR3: TGCGCCAGCACCCCACGCCCAGGGGGCATGGAGACCCAGTACTTC.

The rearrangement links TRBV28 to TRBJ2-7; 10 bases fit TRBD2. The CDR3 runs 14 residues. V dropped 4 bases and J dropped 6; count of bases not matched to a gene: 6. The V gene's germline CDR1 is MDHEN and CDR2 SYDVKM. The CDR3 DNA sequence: TGTGCCAGCAGTTCCCGCAGCGGGAGGGTCGAGCAGTACTTC. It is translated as CASSSRSGRVEQYF.

The CDR3 DNA sequence: TGTGCCAGCTCACGACCGACAGGGTTTGGCTACACCTTC. This sequence encodes CASSRPTGFGYTF. V and J are TRBV18 and TRBJ1-2; 7 bases fit TRBD1. After removal of 4 bases from V and 7 bases from J, the junction contained 6 bases not matched to a gene. This CDR3 region has 13 residues. Germline CDR1 KGHSH, CDR2 LQKENI.

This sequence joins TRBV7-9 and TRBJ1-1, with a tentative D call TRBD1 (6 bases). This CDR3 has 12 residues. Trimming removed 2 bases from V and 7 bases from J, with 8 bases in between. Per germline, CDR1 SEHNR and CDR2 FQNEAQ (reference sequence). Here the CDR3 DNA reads TGTGCCAGCAGCTTACAGGGGCTTGAAGCTTTCTTT. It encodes CASSLQGLEAFF.

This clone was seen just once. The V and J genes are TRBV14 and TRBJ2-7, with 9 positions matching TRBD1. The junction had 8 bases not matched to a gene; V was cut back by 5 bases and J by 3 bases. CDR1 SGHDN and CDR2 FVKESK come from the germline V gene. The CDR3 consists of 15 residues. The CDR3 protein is CASSIGTGKNYEQYF. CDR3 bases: TGTGCCAGCAGCATCGGGACAGGGAAAAACTACGAGCAGTACTTC. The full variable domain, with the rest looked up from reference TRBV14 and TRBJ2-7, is EAGVTQFPSHSVIEKGQTVTLRCDPISGHDNLYWYRRVMGKEIKFLLHFVKESKQDESGMPNNRFLAERTGGTYSTLKVQPAELEDSGVYFCASSIGTGKNYEQYFGPGTRLTVT.

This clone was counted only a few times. CDR3 nucleotide sequence: TGTGCCAGCAGCTCCCCAGGCCGAAACACCATATATTTT. Translated: CASSSPGRNTIYF. The gene calls are TRBV21-1 and TRBJ1-3; TRBD1 was called by the table and not checked on the DNA. TRBV21-1 is a recognized pseudogene. The CDR3 extends over 13 amino acids.